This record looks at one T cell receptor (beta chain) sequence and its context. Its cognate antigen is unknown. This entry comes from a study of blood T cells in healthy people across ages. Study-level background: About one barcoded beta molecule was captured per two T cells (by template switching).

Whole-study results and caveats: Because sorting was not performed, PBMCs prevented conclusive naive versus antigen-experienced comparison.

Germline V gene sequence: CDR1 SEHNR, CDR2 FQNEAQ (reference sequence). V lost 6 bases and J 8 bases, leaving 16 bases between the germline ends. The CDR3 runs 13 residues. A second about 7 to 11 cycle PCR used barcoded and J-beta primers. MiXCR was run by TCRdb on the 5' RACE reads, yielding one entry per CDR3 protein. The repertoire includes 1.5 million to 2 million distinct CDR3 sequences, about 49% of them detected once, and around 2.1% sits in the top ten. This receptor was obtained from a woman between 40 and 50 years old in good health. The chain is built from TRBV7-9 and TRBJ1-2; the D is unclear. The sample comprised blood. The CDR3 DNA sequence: TGTGCCAGCAGTATCGTTACGGGGAAAGGCTACACCTTC. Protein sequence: CASSIVTGKGYTF.